This T cell receptor (beta chain) was sequenced during a study of T cells in narcolepsy. Turning to the study itself: Healthy controls were enrolled alongside patients with narcolepsy type 1 or type 2.

Looked up from germline, CDR1 is MNHEY and CDR2 is SVGAGI. This CDR3 is 16 amino acids long. Trimming took 3 bases from V and 0 from J, leaving 14 bases between them. Study outcomes and limitations: HCRT-specific and TRIB2-specific autoreactive clonotypes appeared among same-patient CSF and blood CD4+ clonotypes. Autoreactive clonotypes reportedly recurred in blood of same and different patients, not controls. Autoreactive clone sequences were missing from some blood memory CD4+ repertoires.

A word on this clone: No antigen is known for it.

This table comes from immunoSEQ multiplex PCR, and its TCRdb copy is limited to in-frame clones, with some not included. Of some 13,000 clones listed, roughly 91% were seen once; the top ten hold roughly 1.7%. The V call is TRBV6-5, the J call TRBJ1-1; no clear D. The sequence was collected from a human donor with narcolepsy. The sample consisted of CD45RA- memory CD4+ T cells from PBMCs. CDR3 nucleotide sequence: TGTGCCAGCAGTTATCATTGGGCCCGTATGAACACTGAAGCTTTCTTT. Its translation is CASSYHWARMNTEAFF.